This T cell receptor (beta chain) appears in the sequencing data of a study of cytomegalovirus exposure and HLA in healthy donors (TCRdb year 2017). In terms of the full investigation: In an earlier analysis of some 550 of the donors, 250 to 300 Gb of sequence data and approximately 100 million unique TCR beta sequences from 150 million to 200 million T cells were reported. An early release covering over 500 HLA-typed donors comprised about 290 gigabases of sequencing data and 85 million or so unique TCR sequences. Among the roughly 410 genotyped donors, 81% belonged to the genetic ancestry cluster associated with self-reported Caucasian donors. The study aimed to test whether signatures of past pathogen exposure could be identified by cataloging public T cell receptors. Using immunosequencing, the study profiled T cell repertoires from 500 to 800 subjects and related those repertoires to cytomegalovirus serostatus. Besides the first cohort of 500 to 700 subjects, a separate validation cohort made up of over 100 different subjects was used. To predict cytomegalovirus infection status, the study combined high-throughput TCR immunosequencing, statistical association of individual TCRs with disease status, and machine learning. To study patterns of TCR occurrence, a later analysis re-analyzed previously published TCR beta repertoires from 600 to 750 donors and added high-resolution HLA genotyping. In the later analysis, no new phenotypic data were used to find candidate immune exposures; instead, reliance was placed on TCR beta sequences and their occurrence across donors. An earlier analysis of 587 of the donors used high-throughput TCR beta sequencing to judge whether each TCR beta V gene segment behaved as functional or pseudogenic. Alongside the repertoire data, information on donor age, sex, ethnicity and CMV serostatus was compiled. In a later genetic analysis, genome-wide SNP genotypes for about 60% of the 666 donors were used, and that subset was treated as a discovery cohort. Every repertoire in the discovery cohort had been generated on one and the same sequencing platform. HLA typing covered class I and class II loci at four-digit resolution. The number of typed donors differed by locus: roughly 629-640 for A, B, C, DRB1 and DQB1; roughly 510 for DQA1; 606 for DPA1; and about 470 for DPB1. Five DR-DQ haplotypes were treated as single units for association and clustering because of strong linkage in the cohort. Across approximately 400 genotyped donors of the cohort, an average of 235,054 unique TCR beta nucleotide sequences per donor were sequenced, and roughly 17% of those sequences were non-productive.

V ends up 4 bases short and J 5 bases short, with an unmatched junction base count of 7. From the cysteine up to the phenylalanine, the CDR3 has a length of 18 residues. Left in the record is the CDR3 DNA by itself, 54 bases read in frame from the first base. CDR1 is given as LNHDA and CDR2 as SQIVND, both from the germline V gene (reference sequence). Library creation used the immunoSEQ multiplex PCR assay. A mixture of 60 forward primers for TCR Vbeta segments and 13 reverse primers for TCR Jbeta segments was used in the multiplex PCR. The CDR3 region of rearranged TCR beta genes was amplified from genomic DNA with a multiplex PCR assay. Amplified TCR beta libraries were sequenced as 87-base-pair reads on the Illumina HiSeq System. Regarding the original processing steps: Across the 500 to 750 repertoires, a later analysis counted 78 million or so unique TCR beta chains, 9.5 million to 12 million of which were shared by at least two donors. A nearest-neighbor algorithm error-corrected the raw reads and collapsed the reads into unique sequences, merging closely related sequences to remove PCR and sequencing errors. To assign V, D and J gene segments, CDR3 sequences were aligned to IMGT reference sequences. Each retained sequence needed at least a six-nucleotide match to both a V gene segment and a J gene segment. A rearrangement was called productive if the CDR3 had no stop codons and remained in frame with V and J, and every other rearrangement was called non-productive. CDR3 was defined by IMGT convention, running from the second conserved V-encoded cysteine to the conserved J-encoded phenylalanine. Sequences without an unambiguous match to a single V gene segment were excluded from the earlier analysis of about 600 of the donors. An earlier analysis of 550 to 650 of the donors classified V segments as functional when productive rearrangements were above 56.7% and as segregating when the standard deviation between donors was above 5%. A statistical classification framework was built for diagnosing cytomegalovirus status from the catalog of TCR beta chain sequences. In a later analysis, TCR nucleotide sequences were compared against IMGT/GENE-DB human TR gene sequences so that V and J genes could be assigned. The TCRdist pipeline was used in a later analysis to assign CDR3 sequences and most-parsimonious VDJ recombination scenarios. In a later analysis, each TCR beta chain was defined by its CDR3 amino acid sequence together with its V-gene family, and reads without a unique V-gene family were excluded. A later analysis removed several hundred highly shared, low-generation-probability nucleotide sequences to deal with suspected cross-contamination and a sequencing artifact. In a later analysis, a clonal expansion index was calculated for each public chain from normalized within-repertoire ranks of inferred template counts. In a later analysis, generation probabilities were computed with a VDJ recombination model fitted to out-of-frame rearrangements, and the resulting probabilities were checked against IGoR. In a later analysis, TCR-TCR, TCR-HLA and TCR-CMV co-occurrence was scored with hypergeometric tests, and a repertoire-size bias correction was applied to TCR pairs. False discovery rates were estimated in a later analysis by permuting HLA or CMV assignments 20 times. In a later analysis, co-occurring TCRs were grouped using DBSCAN, with TCRdist sequence similarity added in when clustering inside HLA-allele-positive subsets. Co-occurrence clustering excluded repertoires with fewer than 30,000 or more than 120,000 public chains, plus five with anomalous nucleotide sharing. This immuneACCESS table, as held by TCRdb, lists in-frame sequences with V and J called but not all clones. Of the missing ones, under half trace to an unresolved V gene in checked studies; the others have no known cause. D and trimming come from the DNA, and the V and J calls and clone size come from that table. In all, the sample holds under 100,000 clones, and 81% of those were seen once. The ten largest make up over 4% of the sample.

General findings and caveats noted by the study authors: An association between a missense DCLRE1C variant and V-gene and J-gene trimming of TCR beta chains was found in a later genetic analysis and replicated in an independent cohort. The authors suggested that the approach could potentially be extended to other disease states and immunological phenotypes. In a later analysis, TCR association rates were found to vary across HLA loci, with the most associated TCRs seen for DRB1 alleles and the fewest for HLA-C alleles. Because the 87-base-pair reads could not distinguish some IMGT-functional V segments, including TRBV6-2 and TRBV6-3, those segments were excluded. In a later genetic analysis, fewer N-insertions in productive TCRs were reported among donors in an Asian-associated ancestry cluster than the roughly 700-donor mean. HLA typing was unavailable for some donors at each locus, so association tests used only the typed subset. The study listed 150 to 200 TCR beta chains as associated with cytomegalovirus. Assigning TCR associations to individual alleles was difficult when HLA alleles, especially DR and DQ, strongly co-occurred. A further reported finding was that TCR beta sequences accurately predicted the HLA-A and HLA-B alleles for most subjects in the first cohort. Correlated functional status among segregating V segments might reflect linkage disequilibrium, but an unknown experimental factor could not be ruled out. Specific HLA alleles were associated with around 18,000 TCR beta sequences at a false discovery rate of 0.05 in a later analysis. The classifier was reported to diagnose cytomegalovirus status with high specificity and sensitivity in both the original cohort and the validation cohort. According to a later analysis, parvovirus B19, influenza, CMV and Epstein-Barr virus appeared linked to several top co-occurrence clusters. In an earlier analysis of more than 450 of the donors, most TCR beta V segments were observed in productive rearrangements about 87% or about 30% of the time, broadly matching IMGT annotations. Most CMV-associated TCR beta chains appeared to be HLA-restricted in a later analysis, and the HLA associations seemed to be driven largely by CMV exposure. In this cohort, only TCR beta chains were sequenced, and detectable features were limited by the absence of alpha or paired-chain data. Compared with equally common non-associated chains, HLA-associated TCR beta chains in a later analysis were more clonally expanded and had lower generation probabilities. A cluster of highly shared sequence variants was judged likely to represent a technical artifact of the sequencing pipeline. In vitro tests confirmed that three of the cytomegalovirus-associated TCR beta chains recognize cytomegalovirus antigens. Most TCR sequences were observed very rarely across donors, whereas some public TCRs were present in many individuals. Presence/absence analyses assumed roughly uniform sequencing depth across donors, an assumption that may not hold. Because counts were too low, some 17 rarely observed V segments, including chromosome 9 orphons, were excluded from the earlier analysis of under 650 of the donors. CMV serostatus was the only immune exposure information available for the cohort.

The cohort was made up of 650 to 700 healthy bone marrow donors. At the time of sampling, every cohort member was nominally healthy, though immune exposures that went unrecorded were likely present. The donor was CMV seropositive and belonged to the group of 250 to 300 seropositive cohort members. Each donor provided a peripheral blood sample, and peripheral blood mononuclear cells were used for TCR beta sequencing. The Qiagen DNeasy Blood Extraction Kit was used to extract genomic DNA from the blood cell samples. As concerns this clone: Which antigen it targets is not known. No base quality values were provided; no much bigger clone lies one nucleotide off.

The chain links TRBV19 with TRBJ2-2; the junction holds 16 bases that match TRBD2. Sequences were obtained from PBMCs. This TCR was recovered from an older woman in good health and CMV-seropositive. This receptor carries the CDR3 CASSKGLAGGERTGELFF. The nucleotide sequence is given as TGTGCCAGTAGTAAGGGACTAGCGGGAGGGGAGAGGACCGGGGAGCTGTTTTTT.